Shown below are 19 T cell receptor beta chains from a single sample sequenced in a study of T-cell reconstitution after alpha-beta-depleted transplantation in children. A library of TCRbeta sequences, prepared with unique molecular identifiers, was generated. TCRdb ran MiXCR on the PCR reads and lists one entry per CDR3 protein. The sample lists 500,000 or so distinct CDR3 sequences; over 10% were seen once. The sequencing here drew on PBMCs, mostly from graft donor cells, taken 180 days after TCRalphabeta/CD19-depleted stem cell transplant. Receptor source: a female patient under 10 years old who had a stem cell transplant for aplastic anemia, so the T cells may come from the graft donor.

The J gene is TRBJ2-7, the V gene TRBV24-1; D tentatively reads TRBD1 or TRBD2 (5 bases each). This CDR3 has 16 amino acids. Trimming stripped 0 bases from V and 3 bases from J, with 14 bases between. In germline, CDR1 is KGHDR, CDR2 SFDVKD. The CDR3 protein is CATSDLEGPLNYEQYV. CDR3 DNA sequence: TGTGCCACCAGTGATTTGGAGGGACCGTTGAACTACGAGCAGTACGTC.

In this sample, this clonotype turned up a few times. This rearrangement joins TRBV5-1 to TRBJ2-3; 8 bases fit TRBD2. Germline CDR1 SGHRS, CDR2 YFSETQ. V lost 2 bases, J lost 2 bases, and 4 bases stayed unmatched. The CDR3 runs to 15 residues. The chain's CDR3 is CASSLLAEITDTQYF. The CDR3 coding sequence is TGCGCCAGCAGCTTACTAGCGGAGATCACAGATACGCAGTATTTT.

Only a few counts were recorded for this clonotype. The V and J genes are TRBV6-1 and TRBJ1-4; TRBD1 matches 9 bases. The CDR3 loop spans 18 amino acids. V trimming: 0 bases; J trimming: 7 bases; junction bases outside the gene matches: 12. Germline-derived CDR1 and CDR2 are MNHNS and SASEGT. In nucleotides, the CDR3 is TGTGCCAGCAGTGAAGCCCACTATGGGACAGGGTTGGGTGAAAAACTGTTTTTT. Its translation: CASSEAHYGTGLGEKLFF.

The J gene is TRBJ2-2, the V gene TRBV10-3; D is unclear. CDR3 size: 15 residues. Germline CDR1 ENHRY, CDR2 SYGVKD. V dropped 7 bases and J dropped 5 bases, with 17 bases sitting between them. As DNA, the CDR3 is TGTGCCATCATCGTAGCAGGAGTCGTGACCGGGGAGCTGTTTTTT. This encodes CAIIVAGVVTGELFF.

CDR3 DNA: TGTGCCAGCAGCACAACCGGGACTAGGGGACCCGGGGAGCTGTTTTTT. This translates into CASSTTGTRGPGELFF. The genes are TRBV7-2 and TRBJ2-2, with TRBD2 matching 8 bases. The germline V gene has CDR1 SGHTA and CDR2 FQGNSA. The CDR3 contains 16 residues. V lost 5 bases and J lost 6; bases outside the gene matches: 11.

This chain joins TRBV24-1 and TRBJ2-1; D perhaps matches TRBD2 (6 bases). This CDR3 has 16 amino acids. In germline, CDR1 is KGHDR, CDR2 SFDVKD. V was cut by 1 base and J by 0 bases, with 9 bases left in between. CDR3 loop: CATSDFVGGSYNEQFF. The DNA for the CDR3 is TGTGCCACCAGTGATTTCGTCGGGGGCTCCTACAATGAGCAGTTCTTC.

This clonotype occurred many times. The chain has TRBV5-1 and TRBJ2-7; D may be TRBD2 (6 bases). The V and J ends lost 0 bases and 6 bases respectively, with 10 bases between them. CDR3 length: 13 amino acids. CDR1 SGHRS and CDR2 YFSETQ come from the germline V gene. The CDR3, as DNA: TGCGCCAGCAGCTTGGTGGGAGGTCCCGAGCAGTACGTC. Amino acid sequence: CASSLVGGPEQYV.

This clonotype was picked up a small number of times. J is TRBJ2-3 and V is TRBV4-2; no clear D. The germline V gene encodes CDR1 LGHNA and CDR2 YNFKEQ. Trimming stripped 1 base from V and 4 bases from J, with 6 bases between. The length of the CDR3 is 13 residues. DNA for the CDR3: TGTGCCAGCAGCCAAGTGGTTGCAGATACGCAGTATTTT. It translates to CASSQVVADTQYF.

This clonotype was recorded a few times. This chain connects TRBV20-1 to TRBJ2-3; tentative D call: TRBD2 (5 bases). The CDR3 runs 16 residues. Trimming shortened V by 0 bases and J by 4 bases, and 17 bases separated the two germline ends. The V gene's germline CDR1 is DFQATT and CDR2 SNEGSKA (reference sequence). CDR3 coding DNA: TGCAGTGCTAGAGAACTTGCGGGCCTGGAGCCAGATACGCAGTATTTT. It specifies CSARELAGLEPDTQYF.

This clonotype was observed many times. This chain connects TRBV12-3 or TRBV12-4 to TRBJ2-3; unclear D gene. V gave up 6 bases and J gave up 0 bases, with 10 bases separating them. The CDR3 covers 14 residues. The CDR3 spells CASSLKSSTDTQYF. Here the CDR3 DNA reads TGTGCCAGCAGCCTCAAATCTAGCACAGATACGCAGTATTTT.

In this sample, this clonotype turned up many times. The chain links TRBV5-1 to TRBJ2-3, with unresolved D. CDR1 SGHRS and CDR2 YFSETQ come from the germline V gene. Trimming took 3 bases from V and 0 from J, leaving 8 bases between them. This CDR3 region has 14 residues. The CDR3 spells CASSYRQSTDTQYF. CDR3 coding DNA: TGCGCCAGCAGCTACCGCCAGAGCACAGATACGCAGTATTTT.

This clonotype was seen many times. This chain uses TRBV28 with TRBJ1-5; D gene uncertain. The CDR3 sequence is 14 residues long. Deletions cut 7 bases from V and 0 bases from J, with 10 bases between. The germline V gene has CDR1 MDHEN and CDR2 SYDVKM. The CDR3 DNA is TGTGCCAGCATTCTAGCAGCTAGCAATCAGCCCCAGCATTTT. Amino acid sequence: CASILAASNQPQHF.

This clonotype has more than one count but fewer than ten. CDR3 loop: CASGRGRGYTDTQYF. The CDR3 DNA follows: TGTGCCAGCGGAAGGGGGCGAGGGTACACAGATACGCAGTATTTT. This rearrangement joins TRBV28 to TRBJ2-3; 7 bases fit TRBD1. V lost 8 bases and J lost 2; bases outside the gene matches: 10. This CDR3 has 15 residues. Germline lookup yields CDR1 MDHEN and CDR2 SYDVKM.

This rearrangement joins TRBV9 to TRBJ2-7; perhaps TRBD2 as D (5 bases). Germline V gene lookup returns CDR1 SGDLS and CDR2 YYNGEE. V lost 0 bases, J lost 0 bases, and 7 bases lay in between. The CDR3 loop spans 14 amino acids. The CDR3 here is CASSVAAASYEQYF. CDR3 nucleotides: TGTGCCAGCAGCGTAGCAGCGGCCTCCTACGAGCAGTACTTC.

DNA of the CDR3: TGTGCCAGCAGCTTGGGTACGGGAGTATCCTACAATGAGCAGTTCTTC. This sequence encodes CASSLGTGVSYNEQFF. The rearrangement uses TRBV7-2 and TRBJ2-1, with a weak D call TRBD2 (6 bases). Germline V gene data show CDR1 as SGHTA and CDR2 as FQGNSA. V lost 3 bases, J lost 1 base, and 13 bases lay in between. The CDR3 has 16 amino acids. The full variable domain, with the rest looked up from reference TRBV7-2 and TRBJ2-1, is GAGVSQSPSNKVTEKGKDVELRCDPISGHTALYWYRQSLGQGLEFLIYFQGNSAPDKSGLPSDRFSAERTGGSVSTLTIQRTQQEDSAVYLCASSLGTGVSYNEQFFGPGTRLTVL.

This clonotype was seen repeatedly, ten times or more. The V gene is TRBV7-2, the J gene TRBJ1-4; 9 bases line up with TRBD1. The CDR3 is made up of 14 amino acids. Trimming cost V 5 bases and J 8 bases; bases outside gene matches: 6. CDR1 SGHTA and CDR2 FQGNSA come from the germline V gene. DNA of the CDR3: TGTGCCAGCAGCCTTGACAGGGGGAGAGAAAAACTGTTTTTT. Its protein product is CASSLDRGREKLFF. Looking up the rest from reference TRBV7-2 and TRBJ1-4 gives the full variable domain: GAGVSQSPSNKVTEKGKDVELRCDPISGHTALYWYRQSLGQGLEFLIYFQGNSAPDKSGLPSDRFSAERTGGSVSTLTIQRTQQEDSAVYLCASSLDRGREKLFFGSGTQLSVL.

A few counts support this clonotype. The CDR3 is CASGSLQKTYEQYV. The CDR3 coding sequence is TGTGCCAGCGGGTCGCTCCAAAAGACCTACGAGCAGTACGTC. The chain carries TRBV6-2 or TRBV6-3 and TRBJ2-7, with D unresolved. From germline, CDR1 is MNHEY and CDR2 SVGEGT. The length of the CDR3 is 14 residues. Trimming left V 8 bases short and J 2 bases short, with 16 bases between.

Comment on this clonotype: Relative to the germline gene, one junction end is altered; a read error may explain this. The chain employs TRBV20-1 and TRBJ1-5; 8 nucleotides match TRBD1. Germline CDR1 is DFQATT and CDR2 is SNEGSKA (reference sequence). The CDR3 has 16 amino acids. CDR3 sequence reads: CSTRYRGNPGNQPQHF. CDR3 DNA: TGCAGTACTAGATACAGGGGGAACCCGGGCAATCAGCCCCAGCATTTT.

This chain links TRBV20-1 with TRBJ1-2; D gene unclear. The CDR3 runs 12 residues. Germline V gene lookup returns CDR1 DFQATT and CDR2 SNEGSKA (reference sequence). Trimming cost V 3 bases and J 6 bases, with 11 bases left between them. CDR3: CSARKGMDGYTF. In nucleotides, the CDR3 is TGCAGTGCTAGGAAGGGTATGGATGGCTACACCTTC.